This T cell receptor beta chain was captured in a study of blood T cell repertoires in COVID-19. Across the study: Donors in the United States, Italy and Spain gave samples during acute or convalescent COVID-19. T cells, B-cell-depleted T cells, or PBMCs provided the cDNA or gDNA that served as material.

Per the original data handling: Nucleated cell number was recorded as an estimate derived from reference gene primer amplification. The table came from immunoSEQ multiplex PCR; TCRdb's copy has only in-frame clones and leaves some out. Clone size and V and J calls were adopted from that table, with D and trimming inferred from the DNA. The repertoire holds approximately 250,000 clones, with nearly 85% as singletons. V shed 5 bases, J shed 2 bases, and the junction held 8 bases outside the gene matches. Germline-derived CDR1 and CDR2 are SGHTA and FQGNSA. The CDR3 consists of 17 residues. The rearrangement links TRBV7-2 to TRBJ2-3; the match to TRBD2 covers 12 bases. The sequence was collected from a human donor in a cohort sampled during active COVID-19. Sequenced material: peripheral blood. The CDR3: CASSQRTSGVNTDTQYF. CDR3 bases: TGTGCCAGCAGCCAAAGGACTAGCGGGGTAAACACAGATACGCAGTATTTT. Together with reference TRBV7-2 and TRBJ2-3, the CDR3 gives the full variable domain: GAGVSQSPSNKVTEKGKDVELRCDPISGHTALYWYRQSLGQGLEFLIYFQGNSAPDKSGLPSDRFSAERTGGSVSTLTIQRTQQEDSAVYLCASSQRTSGVNTDTQYFGPGTRLTVL.